The 18 T cell receptor beta chains given below trace back to one sample, sequenced in a study of graft-versus-host responses after intestinal transplantation. Here immunoSEQ multiplex PCR was the method, and the copy in TCRdb shows in-frame clones only, minus some. The sample has some 41,000 clones, roughly 89% seen once. Sequenced here: PBMCs, sampled 314 days after intestinal transplant. The receptor set was obtained from a human patient who received an intestinal transplant, so some T cells may come from the graft donor.

This clone was seen only a few times. This chain links TRBV2 with TRBJ2-2; possible D gene TRBD2, 7 bases. Trimming removed 2 bases at V and 2 bases at J, with 12 bases between. Germline CDR1 and CDR2: SNHLY and FYNNEI. The CDR3 covers 16 residues. The CDR3 DNA sequence: TGTGCCAGCAGTGAACGGGGGGACACTAACACCGGGGAGCTGTTTTTT. This gives the protein CASSERGDTNTGELFF.

The chain uses TRBV11-2 and TRBJ2-1; D unclear. This CDR3 spans 16 amino acids. The V gene lost 5 bases and the J gene lost 2 bases, with 16 bases spanning the gap. The V gene's germline CDR1 is SGHAT and CDR2 FQNNGV. The CDR3 nucleotides are TGTGCCAGCAGCCCCCAGTTTGAGGCGGCCTACAATGAGCAGTTCTTC. It codes for CASSPQFEAAYNEQFF.

V usage is TRBV28 and J usage is TRBJ1-1; the match to TRBD1 covers 7 bases. The CDR3 is 15 residues long. Germline CDR1 reads MDHEN; CDR2 reads SYDVKM. Unmatched junction bases numbered 8, after V lost 5 bases and J lost 2 bases. The CDR3 spells CASSKRQGSNTEAFF. CDR3 coding DNA: TGTGCCAGCAGTAAGAGACAGGGCTCAAACACTGAAGCTTTCTTT.

The table lists this clone with a count of one. The chain links TRBV15 to TRBJ2-7; maybe TRBD2 (6 bases). The CDR3 has 12 residues. CDR1 is LNHNV, CDR2 YYDKDF, per germline (reference sequence). The V and J ends lost 5 bases and 4 bases respectively, with 9 bases between them. CDR3 sequence (DNA): TGTGCCACCAGCGAAGGAGGGTACGAGCAGTACTTC. It codes for CATSEGGYEQYF.

The V and J genes are TRBV4-2 and TRBJ2-7; D uncertain. V gave up 0 bases and J gave up 0 bases, with 3 bases separating them. This CDR3 spans 13 amino acids. The V gene's germline CDR1 is LGHNA and CDR2 YNFKEQ. Here the CDR3 reads CASSQDGSYEQYF. For the CDR3, the DNA is TGTGCCAGCAGCCAAGATGGCTCCTACGAGCAGTACTTC.

The chain combines TRBV6-5 with TRBJ2-6; no clear D gene. Looked up from germline, CDR1 is MNHEY and CDR2 is SVGAGI. V was cut by 6 bases and J by 4 bases, with 7 bases left in between. This CDR3 has 13 amino acids. The CDR3 region has the DNA TGTGCCAGCAGCCCCGGGGGGGCCAACGTCCTGACTTTC. Amino acids: CASSPGGANVLTF.

This clone appeared a few times. V usage is TRBV19 and J usage is TRBJ2-7; 7 nucleotides match TRBD2. The V and J ends lost 1 base and 12 bases, in that order; junction bases with no gene match: 0. This CDR3 has 10 amino acids. Germline V gives CDR1 LNHDA, CDR2 SQIVND (reference sequence). CDR3 sequence (DNA): TGTGCCAGTAGTATAGGGGAGGGGTACTTC. Residues: CASSIGEGYF.

The chain couples TRBV6-1 to TRBJ2-1; 13 bases are a match to TRBD2. CDR3 length equals 20 residues. Germline V gene lookup returns CDR1 MNHNS and CDR2 SASEGT. V gave up 3 bases and J gave up 8 bases; unmatched junction bases: 19. CDR3 sequence (DNA): TGTGCCAGCAGTGAGGACAGGATGGTAGGACTAGCGGGAGAACAGTATGAGCAGTTCTTC. Its protein product is CASSEDRMVGLAGEQYEQFF.

The rearrangement uses TRBV6-5 and TRBJ1-1, with a weak D call TRBD1 (6 bases). The CDR3 covers 14 residues. The germline V gene encodes CDR1 MNHEY and CDR2 SVGAGI. V shed 5 bases and J shed 0 bases, with 10 bases lying between them. Written as DNA, the CDR3 is TGTGCCAGCAGTCAACAGGGCCTGAACACTGAAGCTTTCTTT. Protein product: CASSQQGLNTEAFF.

V is TRBV7-2 and J is TRBJ2-1; tentative D call: TRBD2 (6 bases). The CDR3 contains 16 residues. Deletions cut 4 bases from V and 8 bases from J, with 21 bases between. The germline gives CDR1 SGHTA, CDR2 FQGNSA. CDR3 residues: CASSSPSLDYSYEQFF. The CDR3 DNA is TGTGCCAGCAGCTCCCCTAGCCTGGACTACAGCTATGAGCAGTTCTTC. Drawing the rest from reference TRBV7-2 and TRBJ2-1, the complete variable domain is GAGVSQSPSNKVTEKGKDVELRCDPISGHTALYWYRQSLGQGLEFLIYFQGNSAPDKSGLPSDRFSAERTGGSVSTLTIQRTQQEDSAVYLCASSSPSLDYSYEQFFGPGTRLTVL.

This rearrangement joins TRBV6-4 to TRBJ2-2; D is uncertain. Germline CDR1 reads MRHNA; CDR2 reads SNTAGT. The V and J ends lost 3 bases and 0 bases respectively, with 2 bases between them. This CDR3 comprises 13 residues. The CDR3 spells CASSEANTGELFF. The CDR3 nucleotides are TGTGCCAGCAGTGAAGCGAACACCGGGGAGCTGTTTTTT.

The chain couples TRBV28 to TRBJ2-6, with D uncertain. The CDR3 is 14 amino acids. From germline, CDR1 is MDHEN and CDR2 SYDVKM. V was shortened by 4 bases and J by 4 bases, with 8 bases between the two germline ends. The CDR3 bases are TGTGCCAGCAGTTCTTTATCCGGGGCCAACGTCCTGACTTTC. Encoded protein: CASSSLSGANVLTF.

In DNA form, the CDR3 reads TGTGCCAGCAGTACTACTACAGGGGCCTTCGAGCCCCTCCACTTT. This sequence encodes CASSTTTGAFEPLHF. J is TRBJ1-6 and V is TRBV2; 7 bases match TRBD1. From germline, CDR1 is SNHLY and CDR2 FYNNEI. The V gene end was trimmed by 5 bases and the J gene end by 13 bases; junction bases not matched to a gene: 14. This CDR3 is 15 amino acids long.

The chain uses TRBV5-1 and TRBJ1-2; D is ambiguous. Germline V gives CDR1 SGHRS, CDR2 YFSETQ. CDR3 length: 13 residues. V shed 4 bases and J shed 4 bases, with 11 bases lying between them. The CDR3 bases are TGCGCCAGCAGCAATCAGTGGGGCTATGGCTACACCTTC. This sequence encodes CASSNQWGYGYTF.

CDR3 sequence (DNA): TGCGCCAGCAGCTTGGATCTAGGGGTCGGCGAGCAGTTCTTC. It specifies CASSLDLGVGEQFF. This rearrangement joins TRBV5-1 to TRBJ2-1, with D possibly being TRBD1 (5 bases). The CDR3 has 14 residues. The V gene's germline CDR1 is SGHRS and CDR2 YFSETQ. Trimming pared 0 bases from V and 10 bases from J, leaving 14 bases between.

For this clone: This same CDR3 is encoded by further DNA sequences in the sample. V usage is TRBV6-5 and J usage is TRBJ2-1, with TRBD2 identical over 14 bases. The germline V gene has CDR1 MNHEY and CDR2 SVGAGI. V was clipped by 5 bases and J by 7 bases; unmatched bases: 4. The CDR3 extends over 15 amino acids. The CDR3 region has the DNA TGTGCCAGCAGTCGGACTAGCGGGAGGTATAATGAGCAGTTCTTC. Translated: CASSRTSGRYNEQFF.

The V and J genes are TRBV5-5 and TRBJ2-3, with D perhaps matching TRBD2 (7 bases). Trimming cost V 1 base and J 1 base, with 16 bases left between them. The germline gives CDR1 SGHKS, CDR2 YYEKEE (reference sequence). This CDR3 has 17 residues. The CDR3 reads CASSLRWRGRGTDTQYF. DNA for the CDR3: TGTGCCAGCAGCTTGAGGTGGCGGGGGCGGGGCACAGATACGCAGTATTTT. Full variable domain (rest looked up from reference TRBV5-5 and TRBJ2-3): DAGVTQSPTHLIKTRGQQVTLRCSPISGHKSVSWYQQVLGQGPQFIFQYYEKEERGRGNFPDRFSARQFPNYSSELNVNALLLGDSALYLCASSLRWRGRGTDTQYFGPGTRLTVL.

This clone was detected only a few times. V and J are TRBV5-1 and TRBJ2-6; D may be TRBD2 (5 bases). This CDR3 is built from 16 residues. Per germline, CDR1 SGHRS and CDR2 YFSETQ. V shed 2 bases and J shed 0 bases, with 9 bases lying between them. The CDR3 region has the DNA TGCGCCAGCAGCTTTAGCGCCCCCTCTGGGGCCAACGTCCTGACTTTC. Residues: CASSFSAPSGANVLTF.